The sequence of this T cell receptor beta chain was determined in a study of STAT3 mutations in large granular lymphocyte leukemia. Background on the study: Immunosuppressive therapy was given to more than half of T-LGLL patients.

Study-level results: Clonal expansion was inferred from samples taken at other timepoints. Every T-cell large granular lymphocyte leukemia patient had at least one immunodominant TCR beta clonotype. Differing intervals and regimens complicate linking therapy response to clone burden. In about 30% of the 18 patients, new TCR clonotypes emerged after therapy.

Comment on this clone: Its antigen is not identified.

Sequenced by immunoSEQ multiplex PCR; TCRdb stores in-frame clones only, minus some. The table records about 2,900 clones, roughly 90% of them present only once. This CDR3 is 16 amino acids long. Germline CDR1 is MNHEY and CDR2 is SVGAGI. Between the trimmed V and J ends, which lost 4 bases and 5 bases, there was a span of 18 bases. This clonotype was sampled from a man between 35 and 55 years old with T-cell large granular lymphocyte leukemia. Some clones in this sample may be carry-over from other donors' samples. V usage is TRBV6-5 and J usage is TRBJ1-3, with D perhaps TRBD1 (5 bases). The source material was peripheral blood mononuclear cells. CDR3: CASSSSPGGYRNTIYF. The CDR3 coding sequence is TGTGCCAGCAGTTCCTCGCCGGGGGGATATAGAAACACCATATATTTT.